These T cell receptor beta chains were read from a single sample in a study of shared clonotypes between healthy human individuals. Sequencing used immunoSEQ multiplex PCR; TCRdb keeps in-frame clones, though not all of them. This table holds millions of clones, more than 85% found once. The sequencing sample was made of naive CD4+ T cells from PBMCs. The source of these receptors is a man aged 18 to 35 in good health. Some clones in this sample may be carry-over from other donors' samples. Each CDR3 is given with its conserved first and last residue. The order of the fields is J gene, clone size, D gene, V gene, CDR3 protein, CDR3 DNA. The D gene is left open where the match is weak. Clone size is not always given. Where it is, it says once, few, many or a class for expanded clones.

J: TRBJ2-7; size: .; D: .; V: TRBV2; CDR3: CASGVGTTLREQYF; DNA: TGTGCCAGCGGTGTAGGGACGACACTACGAGAGCAGTACTTC
J: TRBJ2-7; size: .; D: .; V: TRBV12-5; CDR3: CASGSPRTANSYEQYF; DNA: TGTGCTAGTGGTTCTCCTAGGACGGCAAATTCCTACGAGCAGTACTTC
J: TRBJ2-1; size: .; D: TRBD2; V: TRBV28; CDR3: CASRPYTSGSYNEQFF; DNA: TGTGCCAGCAGGCCGTATACTAGCGGTTCCTACAATGAGCAGTTCTTC
J: TRBJ2-5; size: once; D: TRBD1; V: TRBV7-8; CDR3: CASSGQGGETQYF; DNA: TGTGCCAGCAGCGGACAGGGTGGGGAGACCCAGTACTTC
J: TRBJ2-2; size: .; D: TRBD2; V: TRBV4-2; CDR3: CASSGSGTGELFF; DNA: TGTGCCAGTAGCGGGAGTGGCACCGGGGAGCTGTTTTTT
J: TRBJ2-7; size: .; D: .; V: TRBV9; CDR3: CASSETGTRYYEQYF; DNA: TGTGCCAGCAGCGAAACCGGGACAAGATATTACGAGCAGTACTTC
J: TRBJ1-2; size: .; D: .; V: TRBV19; CDR3: CASSIRGPYGYTF; DNA: TGTGCCAGTAGTATTCGGGGCCCCTATGGCTACACCTTC
J: TRBJ2-1; size: once; D: .; V: TRBV5-5; CDR3: CASSSTGSKLVEQFF; DNA: TGTGCCAGCAGCTCTACAGGGTCGAAACTAGTTGAGCAGTTCTTC
J: TRBJ1-4; size: .; D: TRBD1; V: TRBV29-1; CDR3: CSVGQGDEKLFF; DNA: TGCAGCGTTGGACAGGGTGATGAAAAACTGTTTTTT
J: TRBJ2-1; size: .; D: .; V: TRBV5-1; CDR3: CASSGSYNSYNEQFF; DNA: TGCGCCAGCAGCGGTTCTTATAACTCCTACAATGAGCAGTTCTTC
J: TRBJ2-1; size: .; D: .; V: TRBV4-2; CDR3: CASSLSGGNEQFF; DNA: TGTGCCAGCAGCCTTTCAGGGGGGAATGAGCAGTTCTTC
J: TRBJ2-7; size: .; D: .; V: TRBV27; CDR3: CASSLCWAGSTYEQYF; DNA: TGTGCCAGCAGTTTATGTTGGGCGGGTTCTACCTACGAGCAGTACTTC
J: TRBJ2-7; size: .; D: .; V: TRBV4-1; CDR3: CASSQVEKDHSSYEQYF; DNA: TGCGCCAGCAGCCAAGTAGAAAAGGACCACTCCTCCTACGAGCAGTACTTC
J: TRBJ1-2; size: .; D: TRBD1; V: TRBV27; CDR3: CASRGTAGGYTF; DNA: TGTGCCAGCAGAGGGACAGCGGGTGGCTACACCTTC
J: TRBJ2-5; size: .; D: .; V: TRBV5-1; CDR3: CASSLESGSETQYF; DNA: TGCGCCAGCAGCTTGGAATCGGGGTCGGAGACCCAGTACTTC
J: TRBJ2-3; size: .; D: TRBD2; V: TRBV4-1; CDR3: CASSRRSGGLAESTDTQYF; DNA: TGCGCCAGCAGCCGGCGGAGCGGGGGACTAGCGGAGAGCACAGATACGCAGTATTTT
J: TRBJ2-7; size: .; D: .; V: TRBV4-3; CDR3: CASSQDERYEQYF; DNA: TGCGCCAGCAGCCAAGATGAGAGGTACGAGCAGTACTTC
J: TRBJ2-2; size: .; D: TRBD2; V: TRBV28; CDR3: CASSSAGGTGELFF; DNA: TGTGCCAGCAGTTCCGCGGGGGGCACCGGGGAGCTGTTTTTT
J: TRBJ2-2; size: once; D: .; V: TRBV30; CDR3: CAWCTGISGELFF; DNA: TGTGCCTGGTGTACAGGTATAAGCGGGGAGCTGTTTTTT
J: TRBJ2-5; size: .; D: TRBD1; V: TRBV6-1; CDR3: CASSEAEGQGAWETQYF; DNA: TGTGCCAGCAGTGAAGCTGAAGGACAGGGGGCATGGGAGACCCAGTACTTC
J: TRBJ2-3; size: .; D: TRBD2; V: TRBV18; CDR3: CASSPGTSVYTQYF; DNA: TGTGCCAGCTCACCCGGGACTAGCGTGTATACGCAGTATTTT
J: TRBJ1-1; size: .; D: TRBD1; V: TRBV7-9; CDR3: CASSLEGGDSLNTEAFF; DNA: TGTGCCAGCAGCTTAGAAGGGGGCGATTCTCTGAACACTGAAGCTTTCTTT
J: TRBJ1-4; size: .; D: TRBD1; V: TRBV28; CDR3: CASSFLGTGGNEKLFF; DNA: TGTGCCAGCAGTTTCCTCGGGACAGGGGGGAATGAAAAACTGTTTTTT
J: TRBJ1-2; size: .; D: .; V: TRBV27; CDR3: CASSFRQNYGYTF; DNA: TGTGCCAGCAGTTTCCGGCAGAACTATGGCTACACCTTC
J: TRBJ2-7; size: .; D: .; V: TRBV5-1; CDR3: CASSLRRGYEQYF; DNA: TGCGCCAGCAGCTTAAGAAGGGGGTACGAGCAGTACTTC
J: TRBJ2-3; size: .; D: .; V: TRBV6-6; CDR3: CASSFVTDTQYF; DNA: TGTGCCAGCAGTTTCGTGACAGATACGCAGTATTTT
J: TRBJ1-1; size: .; D: TRBD1; V: TRBV6-1; CDR3: CASSERGGASFEAFF; DNA: TGTGCCAGCAGTGAACGAGGGGGCGCGAGCTTCGAAGCTTTCTTT
J: TRBJ2-5; size: .; D: .; V: TRBV7-2; CDR3: CASSPARETQYF; DNA: TGTGCCAGCAGCCCGGCAAGAGAGACCCAGTACTTC
J: TRBJ2-1; size: once; D: TRBD1; V: TRBV7-3; CDR3: CASSFGTAYNEQFF; DNA: TGTGCCAGCAGCTTTGGGACAGCTTACAATGAGCAGTTCTTC
J: TRBJ1-1; size: .; D: .; V: TRBV19; CDR3: CASRPETLRVREAFF; DNA: TGTGCCAGTAGGCCCGAGACCCTCAGGGTTAGGGAAGCTTTCTTT
J: TRBJ2-7; size: .; D: TRBD1; V: TRBV18; CDR3: CASSPTGTGMFKQYF; DNA: TGTGCCAGCTCACCAACCGGGACAGGGATGTTTAAGCAGTACTTC
J: TRBJ1-1; size: .; D: TRBD1; V: TRBV5-4; CDR3: CASSRDGTANTEAFF; DNA: TGTGCCAGCAGCAGAGACGGGACAGCGAACACTGAAGCTTTCTTT
J: TRBJ1-3; size: .; D: .; V: TRBV11-1; CDR3: CASSFQGAGNTIYF; DNA: TGTGCCAGCAGCTTTCAAGGAGCTGGAAACACCATATATTTT
J: TRBJ2-7; size: few; D: .; V: TRBV11-1; CDR3: CASSLEQVSGEQYF; DNA: TGTGCCAGCAGCTTAGAACAGGTATCGGGCGAGCAGTACTTC
J: TRBJ2-1; size: .; D: .; V: TRBV6-1; CDR3: CASSGVREQFF; DNA: TGTGCCAGCAGTGGAGTCCGGGAGCAGTTCTTC
J: TRBJ1-1; size: .; D: .; V: TRBV29-1; CDR3: CSAGTPNTEAFF; DNA: TGCAGCGCCGGGACACCTAACACTGAAGCTTTCTTT
J: TRBJ1-2; size: .; D: TRBD1; V: TRBV6-4; CDR3: CASSDRPTGGAGGYTF; DNA: TGTGCCAGCAGTGACCGTCCGACAGGGGGCGCGGGTGGCTACACCTTC
J: TRBJ2-2; size: .; D: TRBD1; V: TRBV18; CDR3: CASSQGATAGELFF; DNA: TGTGCCAGCTCGCAGGGGGCAACTGCCGGGGAGCTGTTTTTT
J: TRBJ2-1; size: .; D: TRBD2; V: TRBV7-8; CDR3: CASSTGTSGFQGNEQFF; DNA: TGTGCCAGCAGCACTGGGACTAGCGGCTTCCAAGGCAATGAGCAGTTCTTC